These 26 T cell receptor beta chains share one sample of origin, sequenced in a study of T cells in Graves' hyperthyroidism and ophthalmopathy. There were TCR beta CDR3 regions amplified from RNA transcripts. The HTBI set primed first-round TCR CDR3 RT-PCR. TCRdb reprocessed the multiplex PCR reads with MiXCR, giving one entry per CDR3 protein. The repertoire holds about 640,000 distinct CDR3 sequences, 13% to 15% seen once, with roughly an eighth in the top ten. The specimen was blood. The receptor source for this set is a woman between 50 and 59 years old with Graves' ophthalmopathy.

This clonotype was observed at least ten times. The chain carries TRBV28 and TRBJ2-7, with a weak D call TRBD1 (6 bases). The germline V gene has CDR1 MDHEN and CDR2 SYDVKM. This CDR3 spans 14 amino acids. V lost 2 bases and J 3 bases, leaving 11 bases between the germline ends. The CDR3 sequence is CASSLGGQLYEQYF. The CDR3, as DNA: TGTGCCAGCAGTTTAGGGGGCCAGCTCTACGAGCAGTACTTC.

This clonotype occurred many times. The genes are TRBV24-1 and TRBJ1-5; D gene uncertain. V was pared by 4 bases and J by 2 bases, with 5 bases between. Germline lookup yields CDR1 KGHDR and CDR2 SFDVKD. The CDR3 runs to 13 residues. This CDR3 is CATSDSGNQPQHF. CDR3 sequence (DNA): TGTGCCACCAGTGACTCTGGCAATCAGCCCCAGCATTTT.

This chain joins TRBV6-2 or TRBV6-3 and TRBJ2-1; possible D gene TRBD2, 5 bases. CDR1 and CDR2 from the germline V gene are MNHEY and SVGEGT. This CDR3 region has 13 residues. V was shortened by 0 bases and J by 10 bases, with 10 bases between the two germline ends. CDR3 in amino acids: CASSYSQGSEQFF. The CDR3, as DNA: TGTGCCAGCAGTTACTCACAAGGGAGCGAGCAGTTCTTC.

In this sample, this clonotype turned up many times. The chain employs TRBV11-3 and TRBJ2-1, with 8 bases identical to TRBD2. The V gene end was trimmed by 5 bases and the J gene end by 8 bases; junction bases not matched to a gene: 11. This CDR3 is 15 amino acids long. CDR1 is SGHNT, CDR2 YENEEA, per germline. CDR3 DNA sequence: TGTGCCAGCAGCCCTCCCGGGACTAGTGTGCATGAGCAGTTCTTC. This translates into CASSPPGTSVHEQFF.

This clonotype was seen repeatedly, ten times or more. The chain combines TRBV12-3 or TRBV12-4 with TRBJ2-7; TRBD2 might be the D (6 bases). The ends were cut back, 6 bases at V and 3 bases at J, with 12 bases in the middle. The CDR3 runs 13 residues. The CDR3 DNA follows: TGTGCCAGCAGAAGGGACTTGTACTACGAGCAGTACTTC. Its translation: CASRRDLYYEQYF.

This clonotype was recorded at least ten times. The chain uses TRBV12-5 and TRBJ1-1, with D possibly TRBD1 on 5 matching bases. The germline CDR1 and CDR2 sequences are LGHNT and FRNRAP. The V and J ends lost 3 bases and 4 bases respectively, with 12 bases between them. The CDR3 consists of 14 residues. CDR3 amino acids: CASGFGTGGTEAFF. For the CDR3, the DNA is TGTGCTAGTGGTTTCGGTACGGGGGGCACTGAAGCTTTCTTT.

The chain links TRBV9 to TRBJ2-3; D ambiguous. Germline assignment: CDR1 SGDLS and CDR2 YYNGEE. V lost 0 bases to trimming and J lost 3 bases, with 14 bases between them. This CDR3 has 16 amino acids. The CDR3 sequence is CASSVGAGEVTDTQYF. The CDR3 nucleotides are TGTGCCAGCAGCGTAGGGGCCGGAGAGGTTACAGATACGCAGTATTTT. Combining the CDR3 with reference TRBV9 and TRBJ2-3 gives the whole variable domain DSGVTQTPKHLITATGQRVTLRCSPRSGDLSVYWYQQSLDQGLQFLIQYYNGEERAKGNILERFSAQQFPDLHSELNLSSLELGDSALYFCASSVGAGEVTDTQYFGPGTRLTVL.

The genes are TRBV19 and TRBJ2-3; D ambiguous. The CDR3 runs 14 residues. The germline gives CDR1 LNHDA, CDR2 SQIVND (reference sequence). Trimming removed 3 bases from V and 6 bases from J, with 13 bases in between. The CDR3 coding sequence is TGTGCCAGTAGTATCGTAGCCCCCTCGGATACGCAGTATTTT. Translated, it gives CASSIVAPSDTQYF.

This chain connects TRBV12-3 or TRBV12-4 to TRBJ2-1, with TRBD1 matching 8 bases. This CDR3 has 14 amino acids. Trimming at V came to 3 bases and at J to 7 bases, leaving 5 bases not matched to a gene. CDR3 coding DNA: TGTGCCAGCAGTTTTCTGGACAGGGAAAATGAGCAGTTCTTC. Amino acid sequence: CASSFLDRENEQFF.

This clonotype has only a few counts. The rearrangement joins TRBV6-2 or TRBV6-3 to TRBJ2-7, with TRBD2 matching 12 bases. Germline V gives CDR1 MNHEY, CDR2 SVGEGT. The CDR3 is 18 amino acids. The junction had 11 bases not matched to a gene; V was cut back by 2 bases and J by 3 bases. The CDR3 nucleotides read TGTGCCAGCAGTTACGGGATTCGGACTAGCGGGGACAACTACGAGCAGTACTTC. It yields the protein CASSYGIRTSGDNYEQYF.

This clonotype was seen a handful of times. The rearrangement uses TRBV7-9 and TRBJ1-1; 7 positions agree with TRBD1. The J segment lost 0 bases and the V segment lost 5 bases, leaving 6 bases of the junction unmatched. CDR3 size: 15 residues. Per germline, CDR1 SEHNR and CDR2 FQNEAQ (reference sequence). CDR3 sequence reads: CASSPLQGVNTEAFF. The CDR3, as DNA: TGTGCCAGCAGCCCCCTCCAGGGGGTGAACACTGAAGCTTTCTTT.

V and J are TRBV5-1 and TRBJ2-7; 7 bases agree with TRBD2. With V trimmed by 0 bases and J by 5 bases, 5 bases remained unmatched. The length of the CDR3 is 14 residues. Looked up from germline, CDR1 is SGHRS and CDR2 is YFSETQ. DNA of the CDR3: TGCGCCAGCAGCTTGGTTCTAGCGGTCCACGAGCAGTACTTC. As protein: CASSLVLAVHEQYF.

Ten or more counts support this clonotype. The J gene is TRBJ1-4, the V gene TRBV5-1; D call uncertain. The ends were cut back, 3 bases at V and 0 bases at J, with 9 bases in the middle. CDR3 length: 15 amino acids. CDR1 is SGHRS and CDR2 is YFSETQ in the germline V gene. The CDR3 sequence is CASSSGRATNEKLFF. The DNA of the CDR3 is TGCGCCAGCAGCTCCGGACGTGCAACTAATGAAAAACTGTTTTTT.

This clonotype occurred a few times. V usage is TRBV24-1 and J usage is TRBJ2-6, with no clear D. Germline V gene data show CDR1 as KGHDR and CDR2 as SFDVKD. This CDR3 is 13 amino acids long. V was clipped by 9 bases and J by 2 bases, with 7 bases between them. CDR3 sequence: CATSSAGANVLTF. The CDR3 nucleotides are TGTGCCACCTCCTCTGCTGGGGCCAACGTCCTGACTTTC.

This clonotype came up a few times. The genes are TRBV15 and TRBJ1-2, with D maybe TRBD1 (5 bases). The V gene lost 8 bases and the J gene lost 8 bases, with 15 bases spanning the gap. Germline V gene data show CDR1 as LNHNV and CDR2 as YYDKDF (reference sequence). The CDR3 has 12 amino acids. CDR3 sequence: CATSLGGIGYTF. CDR3 DNA sequence: TGTGCCACCTCCCTGGGGGGTATCGGCTACACCTTC.

This clonotype showed up many times. The rearrangement joins TRBV7-6 to TRBJ1-1; D may be TRBD1 (6 bases). CDR1 and CDR2 from the germline V gene are SGHVS and FNYEAQ. This CDR3 region has 19 residues. V gave up 5 bases and J gave up 0 bases, with 25 bases separating them. This CDR3 reads CASSPASTLGAGVNTEAFF. In nucleotides, the CDR3 is TGTGCCAGCAGCCCCGCATCTACGTTGGGGGCTGGGGTGAACACTGAAGCTTTCTTT.

This clonotype was detected a few times. The J gene is TRBJ2-7, the V gene TRBV30; TRBD2 matches at 7 bases. V lost 4 bases to trimming and J lost 6 bases; unmatched junction nucleotides: 21. There are 17 residues in the CDR3. In germline, CDR1 is GTSNPN, CDR2 SVGIG (reference sequence). The CDR3 loop reads CAWNPPGLQSGRGEQYF. As DNA, the CDR3 is TGTGCCTGGAACCCTCCGGGACTACAATCGGGCCGGGGCGAGCAGTACTTC.

There are many counts of this clonotype. The V and J genes are TRBV24-1 and TRBJ2-5, with a weak D call TRBD1 (6 bases). Trimming shortened V by 7 bases and J by 5 bases, and 19 bases separated the two germline ends. The CDR3 is made up of 15 amino acids. CDR1 KGHDR and CDR2 SFDVKD come from the germline V gene. CDR3 DNA sequence: TGTGCCACCAGCCCAGGGGCCGATACCGTGGAGACCCAGTACTTC. This translates into CATSPGADTVETQYF.

This clonotype occurred many times. The chain links TRBV12-3 or TRBV12-4 to TRBJ1-6; 8 bases match TRBD1. The ends lost 5 bases at V and 9 bases at J; junction bases unmatched: 3. There are 13 residues in the CDR3. CDR3 bases: TGTGCCAGCAGTGACAGGGGAGGTTCACCCCTCCACTTT. Amino acid sequence: CASSDRGGSPLHF.

This clonotype was picked up many times. The V gene is TRBV15, the J gene TRBJ1-5; D gene uncertain. This CDR3 is built from 15 residues. Trimming took off 0 bases at V and 10 bases at J, with 16 bases between the two ends. Looked up from germline, CDR1 is LNHNV and CDR2 is YYDKDF (reference sequence). CDR3 region: CATSRDSGDDLPQHF. In nucleotides, the CDR3 is TGTGCCACCAGCAGAGATTCGGGAGACGATCTCCCCCAGCATTTT.

The V call is TRBV28, the J call TRBJ2-1, with no clear D. The CDR3 extends over 15 amino acids. With 7 bases removed from V and 0 bases from J, the gap between germline ends came to 13 bases. Germline values: CDR1 MDHEN, CDR2 SYDVKM. CDR3 in amino acids: CASISLLSSYNEQFF. In DNA form, the CDR3 reads TGTGCCAGCATATCACTATTGAGCTCCTACAATGAGCAGTTCTTC.

This clonotype has a count of ten or more. The chain has TRBV27 and TRBJ2-7; D is perhaps TRBD2 (6 bases). Looked up from germline, CDR1 is MNHEY and CDR2 is SMNVEV (reference sequence). The CDR3 is 13 amino acids. Deletions cut 2 bases from V and 5 bases from J, with 10 bases between. The DNA for the CDR3 is TGTGCCAGCAGTTTAACTAGCCAAAACGAGCAGTACTTC. Translated, it gives CASSLTSQNEQYF.

In this sample, this clonotype turned up many times. The genes are TRBV27 and TRBJ2-7, with D possibly being TRBD1 or TRBD2 (5 bases each). V lost 6 bases, J lost 0 bases, and 12 bases lay in between. The germline gives CDR1 MNHEY, CDR2 SMNVEV (reference sequence). This CDR3 is built from 14 residues. The CDR3 sequence is CASSRPGPSYEQYF. In DNA, the CDR3 is TGTGCCAGCAGCCGTCCGGGACCCTCCTACGAGCAGTACTTC.

V gene TRBV28 combines with J gene TRBJ1-1; 9 bases fit TRBD1. This CDR3 comprises 15 residues. Trimming at V came to 5 bases and at J to 4 bases, leaving 8 bases not matched to a gene. CDR1 is MDHEN, CDR2 SYDVKM, per germline. CDR3 region: CASSPYRGRTTEAFF. The CDR3 DNA reads TGTGCCAGCAGTCCATACAGGGGGCGGACCACTGAAGCTTTCTTT.

This clonotype was seen repeatedly, ten times or more. This chain connects TRBV20-1 to TRBJ2-1; D gene ambiguous. Trimming removed 6 bases from V and 3 bases from J, with 9 bases in between. The CDR3 runs to 12 residues. Germline V lookup: CDR1 DFQATT, CDR2 SNEGSKA (reference sequence). CDR3 residues: CSATPGYNEQFF. CDR3 nucleotide sequence: TGCAGTGCGACCCCTGGCTACAATGAGCAGTTCTTC.

This clonotype was detected ten times or more. The chain joins TRBV6-1 to TRBJ2-5, with D possibly TRBD1 on 5 matching bases. CDR3 size: 13 residues. Germline values: CDR1 MNHNS, CDR2 SASEGT. With 5 bases removed from V and 3 bases from J, the gap between germline ends came to 10 bases. In DNA, the CDR3 is TGTGCCAGCAGTCCGACAGTTAAAGAGACCCAGTACTTC. Protein product: CASSPTVKETQYF.